This TCR beta chain was sequenced during a study of control samples from healthy donors and cancer patients. Sequencing used immunoSEQ multiplex PCR; TCRdb keeps in-frame clones, though not all of them. In the table there are around 190,000 clones, 90% to 95% of which are singletons. The specimen was blood. The sequence was obtained from a young man in good health.

The CDR3 bases are TGTGCCAGCAGCTACCTTCCGGGACAGGGGGGGGCTGAAGCTTTCTTT. Translation: CASSYLPGQGGAEAFF. V gene TRBV5-8 combines with J gene TRBJ1-1, with TRBD1 matching over 11 bases. The V segment lost 3 bases and the J segment 6 bases; nucleotides outside the gene matches: 10. Germline CDR1 reads SGHTS; CDR2 reads YDEGEE. This CDR3 is built from 16 residues.